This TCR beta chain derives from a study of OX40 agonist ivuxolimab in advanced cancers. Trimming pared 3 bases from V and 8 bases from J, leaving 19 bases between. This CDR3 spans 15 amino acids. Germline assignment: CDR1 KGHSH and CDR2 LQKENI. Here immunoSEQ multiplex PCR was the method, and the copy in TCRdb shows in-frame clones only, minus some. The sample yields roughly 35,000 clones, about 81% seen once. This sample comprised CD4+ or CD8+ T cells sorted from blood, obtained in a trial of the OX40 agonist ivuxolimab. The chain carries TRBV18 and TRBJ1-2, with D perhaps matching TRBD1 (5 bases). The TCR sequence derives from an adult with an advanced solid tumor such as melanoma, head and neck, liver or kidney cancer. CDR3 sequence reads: CASSPDTGFSRGYTF. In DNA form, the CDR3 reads TGTGCCAGCTCACCGGATACAGGCTTTTCTAGAGGCTACACCTTC.